Sequencing of this TCR beta chain was carried out in a study of T-cell memory formation after mild COVID-19. Study observations and caveats: SARS-CoV-2 specificity of second-wave clones peaking day 37 was unconfirmed. CD4+ bias marked clones expanding day 15 to 37, unlike balanced contracting clones. For contracting clones, CD4+ ones sat mainly in CM and EM, CD8+ in EMRA. Some SARS-CoV-2-responding clones were already detected in memory before infection.

The germline gives CDR1 SGHDT, CDR2 YYEEEE. The CDR3 adds up to 13 amino acids, both ends counted. TCRdb passed the 5' RACE reads through MiXCR, listing each CDR3 protein once. This repertoire shows 140,000 or so distinct CDR3 sequences, 5.5% to 7% found once; its top ten account for roughly 2.1%. This clonotype was observed many times. The antigen remains unidentified. The CDR3 does not close with the conserved phenylalanine or tryptophan, likely indicating a read error. It is unclear where the CDR3 begins or ends on the DNA, so no DNA is shown, and the CDR3 is as TCRdb lists it. The clonotype comes from an adult woman who had mild COVID-19 (a few samples of this study predate the infection). Cell type and time point are not known. Material: PBMCs or a T cell subset sorted from them (not recorded which). The chain carries TRBV5-6 and TRBJ2-1; the DNA was not used to check the table's D call, TRBD2. The CDR3 protein is CASSLASLAGLVH.